This T cell receptor beta chain was sequenced for a study of PD-1 blockade in classical Hodgkin lymphoma. Background on the study: Nivolumab 3 mg/kg was given intravenously every 2 weeks.

Germline CDR1 reads KGHSH; CDR2 reads LQKENI. The CDR3 covers 16 residues. V trimming: 2 bases; J trimming: 1 base; junction bases outside the gene matches: 5. Autologous stem cell transplantation was followed by relapse in every patient, and brentuximab vedotin exposure varied. Generated by immunoSEQ multiplex PCR, the TCRdb table keeps only in-frame clones and is missing some. The profile shows 20,000 to 30,000 clones, 81% of them singletons. The chain recombines TRBV18 with TRBJ2-3; TRBD1 agrees at 8 bases. The specimen comprised peripheral blood mononuclear cells (PBMCs), sampled before the second cycle of nivolumab. The receptor comes from a human donor with classical Hodgkin lymphoma. The CDR3 is CASSPKPGQGTDTQYF. CDR3 bases: TGTGCCAGCTCACCAAAACCGGGACAGGGCACAGATACGCAGTATTTT.